This T cell receptor beta chain was documented in a study of OX40 agonist ivuxolimab in advanced cancers. On the study more broadly: Clinicians treated patients with ivuxolimab, an agonistic anti-OX40 (CD134) antibody. Whole-study results and caveats: On average, a greater number of expanded clones characterised CD8+ T cells relative to CD4+.

On this clone: Antigen unknown.

This CDR3 has 18 amino acids. The J segment lost 8 bases and the V segment lost 5 bases, leaving 18 bases of the junction unmatched. The germline V gene has CDR1 SGHNT and CDR2 YENEEA. Here immunoSEQ multiplex PCR was the method, and the copy in TCRdb shows in-frame clones only, minus some. The sample has over 80,000 clones; 80% to 95% are singletons. Drawing of blood for sampling happened at baseline, at cycle 4 day 1, and at cycle 7 day 1. V and J are TRBV11-3 and TRBJ2-6, with 7 bases fitting TRBD2. This clonotype originated in an adult with an advanced solid tumor such as melanoma, head and neck, liver or kidney cancer. The sample was CD4+ or CD8+ T cells sorted from blood, taken in a trial of the OX40 agonist ivuxolimab. CDR3 DNA: TGTGCCAGCAGCCGTAGGGCGGGGGACTCCTTAGGGACCAACGTCCTGACTTTC. Translated: CASSRRAGDSLGTNVLTF.